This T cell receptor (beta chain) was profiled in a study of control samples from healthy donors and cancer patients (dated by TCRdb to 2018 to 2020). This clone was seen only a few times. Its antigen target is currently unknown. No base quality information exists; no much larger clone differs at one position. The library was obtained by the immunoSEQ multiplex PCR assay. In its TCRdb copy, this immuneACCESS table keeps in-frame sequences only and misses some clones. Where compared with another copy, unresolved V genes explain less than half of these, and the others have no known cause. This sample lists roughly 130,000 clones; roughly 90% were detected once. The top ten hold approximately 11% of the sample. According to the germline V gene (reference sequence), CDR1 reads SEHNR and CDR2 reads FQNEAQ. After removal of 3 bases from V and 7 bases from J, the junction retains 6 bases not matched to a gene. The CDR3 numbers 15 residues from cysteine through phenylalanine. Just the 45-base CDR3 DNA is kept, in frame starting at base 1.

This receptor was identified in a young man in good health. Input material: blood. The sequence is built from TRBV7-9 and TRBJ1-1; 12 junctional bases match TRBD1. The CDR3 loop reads CASSFAGTGGDEAFF. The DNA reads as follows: TGTGCCAGCAGCTTCGCCGGGACAGGGGGCGATGAAGCTTTCTTT.